A selection of T cell receptor beta chains follows, all from one sample in a study of beta chain features in type 1 diabetes. Using immunoSEQ multiplex PCR, the repertoire was profiled, and TCRdb retains in-frame clones only, with some absent. The repertoire holds 200,000 to 300,000 clones, with roughly 10% as singletons. Sequenced: naive CD4+ T cells from blood. All receptors come from a man younger than 40 with type 1 diabetes. The CDR3 runs from the conserved cysteine through the conserved F or W. D genes are given only for firm matches. A clone size is listed for some rows: how often the clone was seen (once, few, many), or a class if it is expanded.

>TRBV5-4|.|.|TRBJ2-1
TGTGCCAGCAGCCCGGACTGGTTCAATGAGCAGTTCTTC
CASSPDWFNEQFF
>TRBV7-8|few|.|TRBJ1-1
TGTGCCAGCAGCCTCGGGGGGCGAGGCACTGAAGCTTTCTTT
CASSLGGRGTEAFF
>TRBV29-1|.|.|TRBJ2-2
TGCAGCGCCCAGATAACGAACACCGGGGAGCTGTTTTTT
CSAQITNTGELFF
>TRBV9|few|TRBD1|TRBJ2-1
TGTGCCAGCAGCGTGGGGACAGGGGGCAATGAGCAGTTCTTC
CASSVGTGGNEQFF
>TRBV18|few|.|TRBJ2-5
TGTGCAACCTCCAGCAGGGACACACAAGAGACCCAGTACTTC
CATSSRDTQETQYF
>TRBV5-1|.|TRBD1|TRBJ1-5
TGCGCCAGCAGTGCGCGCTCCGGGACAGGAAATCAGCCCCAGCATTTT
CASSARSGTGNQPQHF
>TRBV5-1|.|TRBD2|TRBJ2-7
TGCGCCAGCAGCTTGGAGGAAGCGGGGGCATCCTACGAGCAGTACTTC
CASSLEEAGASYEQYF
>TRBV7-2|.|TRBD1|TRBJ2-1
TGTGCCAGCAGCCTTACGGGCAGGGGGACTGAGCAGTTCTTC
CASSLTGRGTEQFF
>TRBV6-5|few|.|TRBJ1-1
TGTGCCAGCAGCGCCCAGGCTCCGGACAATACTTTCTTT
CASSAQAPDNTFF
>TRBV5-1|few|TRBD2|TRBJ2-5
TGCGCCAGCAGCTTGGGACTAGCGGGGGTTCTGGGAGAGACCCAGTACTTC
CASSLGLAGVLGETQYF
>TRBV11-2|.|.|TRBJ2-3
TGTGCCAGCAGCCGCGGGGGCGGCACAGATACGCAGTATTTT
CASSRGGGTDTQYF
>TRBV4-2|few|TRBD1|TRBJ2-7
TGTGCCAGCAGCCAAGAGGGACAGTACGAGCAGTACTTC
CASSQEGQYEQYF
>TRBV15|.|.|TRBJ2-5
TGTGCCACCAGCAGAGATGTAGGGGGCCAAGAGACCCAGTACTTC
CATSRDVGGQETQYF
>TRBV25-1|.|.|TRBJ1-2
TGTGCCAGCAGTGAAATCGGGGTATTAGCGGATGGCTACACCTTC
CASSEIGVLADGYTF
>TRBV19|.|TRBD1|TRBJ1-5
TGTGCCAGTAGTATGGGACAGCTCAATCAGCCCCAGCATTTT
CASSMGQLNQPQHF
>TRBV18|once|.|TRBJ1-5
TGTGCCAGCTCACCAGGGGTTGAGGGGCCCCAGCATTTT
CASSPGVEGPQHF
>TRBV5-1|few|TRBD1|TRBJ2-1
TGCGCCAGCAGTCCCGGGACAGACTCCTACAATGAGCAGTTCTTC
CASSPGTDSYNEQFF
>TRBV12-5|.|TRBD1|TRBJ2-7
TGTGCTAGTGGTTTGACAGGGGGCAGCTACGAGCAGTACTTC
CASGLTGGSYEQYF
>TRBV11-2|.|.|TRBJ2-5
TGTGCCAGCGTGGGAGCAGAGACCCAGTACTTC
CASVGAETQYF
>TRBV7-3|.|.|TRBJ1-6
TGTGCCAGCAGCTTATTCGGTACCCTTAATTCACCCCTCCACTTT
CASSLFGTLNSPLHF
>TRBV28|few|.|TRBJ2-7
TGTGCCAGCAGTTTATATTACGGTGCCTACGAGCAGTACTTC
CASSLYYGAYEQYF
>TRBV28|.|TRBD2|TRBJ2-7
TGTGCCAGCAGGGTGGGGGCAAGCGGGGGACGGGAGCAGTACTTC
CASRVGASGGREQYF
>TRBV5-6|.|.|TRBJ1-1
TGTGCCAGCAGCTTGTTGGTGGCAGGTTGGCGTAGCACTGAAGCTTTCTTT
CASSLLVAGWRSTEAFF
>TRBV9|.|.|TRBJ2-2
TGTGCCAGCAGAGAGACAGGGAACACCGGGGAGCTGTTTTTT
CASRETGNTGELFF
>TRBV19|few|.|TRBJ1-5
TGTGCCAGTACCGAAGGAAGAATCGGAGATTATAGCAATCAGCCCCAGCATTTT
CASTEGRIGDYSNQPQHF
>TRBV25-1|.|.|TRBJ1-2
TGTGCCAGCAGTGCTCCAGGAGCTTTGGGGCGGACCTTC
CASSAPGALGRTF
>TRBV14|.|.|TRBJ1-6
TGTGCCAGCAGCCACCAGGGCGTCTATAATTCACCCCTCCACTTT
CASSHQGVYNSPLHF
>TRBV6-5|.|.|TRBJ2-1
TGTGCCAGCAGTTACTTTAGAGATTACAATGAGCAGTTCTTC
CASSYFRDYNEQFF
>TRBV28|once|.|TRBJ2-2
TGTGCCAGCAGTTTTGGGAGCGTGAGCACCGGGGAGCTGTTTTTT
CASSFGSVSTGELFF
>TRBV28|.|.|TRBJ2-4
TGTGCCAGCAGTTTTAAGAGGATAGCCAAAAACATTCAGTACTTC
CASSFKRIAKNIQYF
>TRBV7-3|.|TRBD2|TRBJ2-1
TGTGCCAGCAGCTTAACGGGACTAGGGACCTACAATGAGCAGTTCTTC
CASSLTGLGTYNEQFF
>TRBV9|few|.|TRBJ2-3
TGTGCCAGCAGCGTAGCCCCGGATACGCAGTATTTT
CASSVAPDTQYF
>TRBV7-9|.|.|TRBJ1-1
TGTGCCAGCACCAGGGACGCGGGAAGCACTGAAGCTTTCTTT
CASTRDAGSTEAFF
>TRBV10-3|.|TRBD1|TRBJ1-6
TGTGCCATCACCGCACAACAGGGGGGGAATTCACCCCTCCACTTT
CAITAQQGGNSPLHF
>TRBV6-6|.|.|TRBJ1-2
TGTGCCAGCAGGAAAGACAGCTATGGCTACACCTTC
CASRKDSYGYTF